Listed here are 5 T cell receptor beta chains from one sample, sequenced in a study of neoadjuvant nivolumab and ipilimumab in lung cancer. This table comes from immunoSEQ multiplex PCR, and its TCRdb copy is limited to in-frame clones, with some not included. This sample yields fewer than 40,000 clones, of which roughly 90% are seen a single time; 2% to 2.5% belongs to the top ten. The sequenced sample was peripheral blood, obtained after neoadjuvant nivolumab, alone or with ipilimumab, at or shortly before surgery. The receptors here all came from an adult with non-small cell lung cancer.

The chain uses TRBV14 and TRBJ1-1; D is unresolved. The V gene lost 0 bases and the J gene lost 4 bases, with 6 bases spanning the gap. This CDR3 spans 13 amino acids. Germline assignment: CDR1 SGHDN and CDR2 FVKESK. Written as DNA, the CDR3 is TGTGCCAGCAGCCAAGATGTAGTCACTGAAGCTTTCTTT. This translates into CASSQDVVTEAFF.

V is TRBV18 and J is TRBJ2-2, with D possibly TRBD1 on 5 matching bases. In germline, CDR1 is KGHSH, CDR2 LQKENI. The CDR3 has 12 amino acids. V shed 1 base and J shed 10 bases, with 7 bases lying between them. The CDR3 sequence is CASSPLGVELFF. For the CDR3, the DNA is TGTGCCAGCTCACCACTAGGGGTGGAGCTGTTTTTT.

This clone was counted between two and nine times. The V call is TRBV7-8, the J call TRBJ2-2; no clear D gene. Germline CDR1 reads SGHVS; CDR2 reads FQNEAQ. Trimming took 3 bases from V and 4 from J, leaving 12 bases between them. This CDR3 spans 15 amino acids. CDR3 nucleotides: TGTGCCAGCAGCTTTGAAGGCCTCGGCACCGGGGAGCTGTTTTTT. Translating gives CASSFEGLGTGELFF.

The chain combines TRBV6-1 with TRBJ1-2, with 7 bases that match TRBD1. The J segment lost 4 bases and the V segment lost 1 base, leaving 6 bases of the junction unmatched. This CDR3 has 15 residues. Germline CDR1 is MNHNS and CDR2 is SASEGT. CDR3 region: CASSEGTGGSYGYTF. The CDR3 nucleotides read TGTGCCAGCAGTGAAGGGACAGGTGGATCCTATGGCTACACCTTC.

This clone has a single count. The genes are TRBV5-5 and TRBJ2-2, with no clear D. This CDR3 has 13 amino acids. CDR1 and CDR2 from the germline V gene are SGHKS and YYEKEE (reference sequence). Trimming shortened V by 7 bases and J by 6 bases, and 13 bases separated the two germline ends. CDR3 DNA sequence: TGTGCCAGCGGAACAGAACCGGCCGGGGAGCTGTTTTTT. This encodes CASGTEPAGELFF.